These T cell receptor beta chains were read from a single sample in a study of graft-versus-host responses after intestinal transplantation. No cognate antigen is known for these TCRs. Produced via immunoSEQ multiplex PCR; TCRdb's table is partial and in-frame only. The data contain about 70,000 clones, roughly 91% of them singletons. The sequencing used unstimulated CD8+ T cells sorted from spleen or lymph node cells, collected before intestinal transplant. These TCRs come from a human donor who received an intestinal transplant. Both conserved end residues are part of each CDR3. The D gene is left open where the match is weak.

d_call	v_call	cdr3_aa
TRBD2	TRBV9	CASSASGGISNTGELFF
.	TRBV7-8	CASSPTAGNGNQPQHF
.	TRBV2	CASTRATGTTNYGYTF
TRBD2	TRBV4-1	CASSPEASGYNEQFF
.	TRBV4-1	CASSQDQQGPEKLFF
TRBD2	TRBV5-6	CASSLPGGTYEQYF
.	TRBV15	CATSRGGATNEKLFF
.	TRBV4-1	CASSLGGGENQPQHF
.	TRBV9	CASSVGDTLYEQYF
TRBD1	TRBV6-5	CASSPGTANSPLHF
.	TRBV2	CASSDGLTPLSGYTF
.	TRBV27	CASTGLATNEKLFF
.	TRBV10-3	CAITEQGTYEQYF
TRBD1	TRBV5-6	CASSSRTGPYEQYF
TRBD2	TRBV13	CASSVSGGPPSTDTQYF
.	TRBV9	CASSVVNGAEAFF
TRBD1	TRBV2	CASRGQGYNTEAFF
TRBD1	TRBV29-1	CSGTGATGELFF
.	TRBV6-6	CASREQDNEQYF
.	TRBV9	CASSPPGGNTEAFF
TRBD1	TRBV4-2	CASNSPGGWPGNTIYF
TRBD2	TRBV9	CASSVGASGGTDEQFF
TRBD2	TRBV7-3	CASSLHSAGGNNEQFF
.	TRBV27	CASSLGPGWRAFF
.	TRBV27	CASSLGRPISGNTIYF
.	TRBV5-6	CASSLGGVGAQYF
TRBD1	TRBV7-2	CASSPRQGATNYGYTF
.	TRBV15	CATSRDLPEGYGYTF
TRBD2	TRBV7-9	CASSSGTTPYEQYF
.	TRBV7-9	CASSWTTYEQYF
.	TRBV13	CASSSQTERPYGYTF